Listed here are 10 T cell receptor beta chains from one sample, sequenced in a study of cytomegalovirus exposure and HLA in healthy donors. Amplification used 60 Vbeta primers and 13 Jbeta primers. Generated by immunoSEQ multiplex PCR, the TCRdb table keeps only in-frame clones and is missing some. The table has around 130,000 clones, about 70% seen once. Specimen: PBMCs. The receptors stem from a woman in her forties in good health and CMV-seropositive.

This clone has just a few counts. The rearrangement links TRBV10-3 to TRBJ2-3, with 9 bases fitting TRBD1. This CDR3 spans 16 amino acids. Germline CDR1 ENHRY, CDR2 SYGVKD. The V segment lost 5 bases and the J segment 2 bases; nucleotides outside the gene matches: 8. CDR3 residues: CAISRGTGKITDTQYF. The CDR3 bases are TGTGCCATCAGTAGAGGGACAGGGAAGATCACAGATACGCAGTATTTT.

The chain uses TRBV6-4 and TRBJ1-2; D gene unclear. The V gene lost 4 bases and the J gene lost 7 bases, with 7 bases spanning the gap. The length of the CDR3 is 11 residues. CDR1 and CDR2 from the germline V gene are MRHNA and SNTAGT. The CDR3 DNA reads TGTGCCAGCAGTGGAAGCGGTGGCTACACCTTC. This gives the protein CASSGSGGYTF.

The gene calls are TRBV19 and TRBJ1-4; no firm D call. This CDR3 spans 13 amino acids. Germline V gives CDR1 LNHDA, CDR2 SQIVND (reference sequence). Trimming left V 3 bases short and J 4 bases short, with 6 bases between. CDR3 sequence reads: CASSISGNEKLFF. CDR3 bases: TGTGCCAGTAGTATTTCGGGTAATGAAAAACTGTTTTTT.

The CDR3 DNA is TGTGCCAGCAGCCTCGGATGGGGCAGCATTAACTATGGCTACACCTTC. Translated: CASSLGWGSINYGYTF. The chain links TRBV7-8 to TRBJ1-2; tentative D call: TRBD1 (5 bases). The germline V gene has CDR1 SGHVS and CDR2 FQNEAQ. CDR3 length: 16 amino acids. The V gene lost 5 bases and the J gene lost 1 base, with 17 bases spanning the gap.

The chain uses TRBV27 and TRBJ2-3; possibly TRBD2 for D (5 bases). CDR3 length equals 14 residues. CDR1 and CDR2 (germline): MNHEY, SMNVEV (reference sequence). With 2 bases removed from V and 1 base from J, the gap between germline ends came to 7 bases. The CDR3 coding sequence is TGTGCCAGCAGTTTAAACGGGGGCACAGATACGCAGTATTTT. Translated, it gives CASSLNGGTDTQYF.

This clone has just one count. The rearrangement joins TRBV18 to TRBJ1-1, with D uncertain. The CDR3 runs to 13 residues. The V and J ends lost 2 bases and 10 bases respectively, with 14 bases between them. Germline V gene data show CDR1 as KGHSH and CDR2 as LQKENI. The CDR3 loop is CASSPSRELVAFF. The DNA of the CDR3 is TGTGCCAGCTCACCATCCCGGGAACTAGTAGCTTTCTTT.

The chain couples TRBV4-3 to TRBJ1-4; no definite D call. The CDR3 has 17 residues. With 0 bases removed from V and 0 bases from J, the gap between germline ends came to 11 bases. The germline V gene encodes CDR1 LGHNA and CDR2 YSLEER. DNA for the CDR3: TGCGCCAGCAGCCAAGACTATGCCAGCGCAACTAATGAAAAACTGTTTTTT. It codes for CASSQDYASATNEKLFF.

The J gene is TRBJ1-5, the V gene TRBV11-2; D perhaps matches TRBD1 (6 bases). The CDR3 is 15 amino acids. Germline V CDR1 and CDR2: SGHAT, FQNNGV. The germline V and J ends were trimmed by 0 bases and 3 bases, with 9 bases remaining between them. The DNA of the CDR3 is TGTGCCAGCAGCTTAGACGGACAGTACAATCAGCCCCAGCATTTT. Amino acid sequence: CASSLDGQYNQPQHF.

This clone was counted a few times. The rearrangement uses TRBV4-3 and TRBJ1-1, with 9 bases fitting TRBD1. V was clipped by 2 bases and J by 6 bases; unmatched bases: 13. Germline V gene lookup returns CDR1 LGHNA and CDR2 YSLEER. The CDR3 contains 17 residues. The DNA for the CDR3 is TGCGCCAGCAGCCAAACAGCCGGGACAGGGATGGGTGCTGAAGCTTTCTTT. Translation gives CASSQTAGTGMGAEAFF.

This chain links TRBV5-1 with TRBJ1-2, with 10 bases identical to TRBD1. V lost 3 bases, J lost 2 bases, and 1 base stayed unmatched. The CDR3 covers 14 residues. Germline lookup yields CDR1 SGHRS and CDR2 YFSETQ. Here the CDR3 reads CASSSTGGNYGYTF. In DNA form, the CDR3 reads TGCGCCAGCAGCTCGACAGGGGGCAACTATGGCTACACCTTC.